This is a list of T cell receptor beta chains from one sample in a study of OX40 agonist ivuxolimab in advanced cancers. Clones were sequenced by immunoSEQ multiplex PCR, and TCRdb holds only the in-frame ones, with some missing. The sample has around 50,000 clones; about 89% are singletons. The sequences come from CD4+ or CD8+ T cells sorted from blood, collected in a trial of the OX40 agonist ivuxolimab. The receptor set was obtained from an adult with an advanced solid tumor such as melanoma, head and neck, liver or kidney cancer. Both conserved end residues are part of each CDR3. Each record gives: D gene, J gene, clone size, CDR3 length, V gene, CDR3 protein, CDR3 DNA. The D gene is left open where the match is weak. Expanded clones get a size class; other rows say once, few or many, or leave the size out.

>TRBD2|TRBJ2-2|-|16|TRBV12-5
CASGLDTSGRTGELFF
TGTGCTAGTGGTTTGGACACTAGCGGGAGAACCGGGGAGCTGTTTTTT
>-|TRBJ2-2|-|15|TRBV10-1
CASSDFRGNTGELFF
TGCGCCAGCAGTGATTTTCGGGGGAACACCGGGGAGCTGTTTTTT
>-|TRBJ2-7|-|16|TRBV27
CASSPAPGLTSYEQYF
TGTGCCAGCAGCCCCGCACCGGGACTTACCTCCTACGAGCAGTACTTC
>-|TRBJ2-3|-|14|TRBV27
CASSLSGSTDTQYF
TGTGCCAGCAGTTTAAGCGGGTCCACAGATACGCAGTATTTT
>TRBD1|TRBJ2-7|-|15|TRBV7-9
CASSQGGQVSYEQYF
TGTGCCAGCAGCCAGGGGGGACAGGTGTCCTACGAGCAGTACTTC
>-|TRBJ1-2|-|13|TRBV19
CASTAGTPSGYTF
TGTGCCAGTACGGCCGGGACTCCCAGTGGCTACACCTTC
>TRBD2|TRBJ2-3|-|16|TRBV18
CASSPGEAGEIDTQYF
TGTGCCAGCTCACCTGGAGAAGCGGGAGAAATAGATACGCAGTATTTT
>TRBD2|TRBJ2-3|-|15|TRBV2
CASRAGTSYTDTQYF
TGTGCCAGCCGAGCCGGGACTAGTTACACAGATACGCAGTATTTT
>TRBD2|TRBJ2-3|-|17|TRBV27
CASSLLSGRPSTDTQYF
TGTGCCAGCAGTTTACTTAGCGGGAGGCCTAGCACAGATACGCAGTATTTT
>TRBD2|TRBJ2-3|-|15|TRBV14
CASSSSSGSSDTQYF
TGTGCCAGCAGCTCATCTAGCGGGAGTTCAGATACGCAGTATTTT
>-|TRBJ1-1|once|14|TRBV10-3
CAISRQEGNTEAFF
TGTGCCATCAGCCGACAGGAGGGGAACACTGAAGCTTTCTTT
>TRBD1|TRBJ1-2|-|14|TRBV6-5
CASSYLGGGYGYTF
TGTGCCAGCAGTTATTTAGGGGGCGGCTATGGCTACACCTTC
>-|TRBJ1-5|-|15|TRBV19
CASSITDYSNQPQHF
TGTGCCAGTAGTATAACGGATTATAGCAATCAGCCCCAGCATTTT
>TRBD2|TRBJ2-4|-|13|TRBV6-5
CASSYGRGYIQYF
TGTGCCAGCAGCTACGGGAGGGGATACATTCAGTACTTC
>-|TRBJ1-1|-|12|TRBV29-1
CSVIGENTEAFF
TGCAGCGTTATCGGAGAGAACACTGAAGCTTTCTTT
>-|TRBJ2-2|-|17|TRBV14
CASSQEQERGNTGELFF
TGTGCCAGCAGCCAAGAGCAGGAAAGGGGGAACACCGGGGAGCTGTTTTTT
>TRBD1|TRBJ2-2|few|16|TRBV7-9
CASSAGQGTNTGELFF
TGTGCCAGCAGCGCGGGACAGGGGACGAACACCGGGGAGCTGTTTTTT
>-|TRBJ1-6|-|13|TRBV2
CASSDQGNSPLHF
TGTGCCAGCAGTGATCAGGGGAACTCACCCCTCCACTTT
>-|TRBJ2-7|-|14|TRBV27
CASKLQGGSYEQYF
TGTGCCAGCAAACTACAGGGAGGATCCTACGAGCAGTACTTC
>-|TRBJ1-2|once|14|TRBV12-5
CASGLGISNYGYTF
TGTGCTAGTGGTTTGGGGATTTCTAACTATGGCTACACCTTC
>-|TRBJ2-2|once|13|TRBV7-3
CASSPHLTGELFF
TGTGCCAGCAGCCCCCATTTGACCGGGGAGCTGTTTTTT
>-|TRBJ2-7|-|17|TRBV6-1
CASSERAGVPFADEQYF
TGTGCCAGCAGTGAAAGGGCAGGGGTACCGTTTGCAGACGAGCAGTACTTC
>-|TRBJ2-3|once|16|TRBV19
CASSIGGRSSTDTQYF
TGTGCCAGTAGTATAGGTGGACGCTCTAGCACAGATACGCAGTATTTT
>-|TRBJ1-1|-|15|TRBV2
CASSGLGRRNTEAFF
TGTGCCAGCAGTGGACTTGGGCGGAGGAACACTGAAGCTTTCTTT
>-|TRBJ2-2|once|12|TRBV11-2
CASSALNGELFF
TGTGCCAGCAGCGCACTGAACGGGGAGCTGTTTTTT
>-|TRBJ2-7|once|13|TRBV6-4
CASSDSPGDEQYF
TGTGCCAGCAGTGACTCTCCCGGGGACGAGCAGTACTTC
>TRBD1|TRBJ2-7|once|14|TRBV7-2
CASSPGTGYYEQYF
TGTGCCAGCAGCCCCGGGACAGGCTACTACGAGCAGTACTTC
>-|TRBJ2-1|-|12|TRBV27
CASSPDYNEQFF
TGTGCCAGCAGTCCCGACTACAATGAGCAGTTCTTC
>-|TRBJ1-2|-|16|TRBV6-4
CASSDLPGTGIYGYTF
TGTGCCAGCAGTGATTTACCCGGGACGGGGATCTATGGCTACACCTTC
>-|TRBJ2-1|-|13|TRBV7-9
CASSSYWGDEQFF
TGTGCCAGCAGCTCCTATTGGGGGGATGAGCAGTTCTTC
>-|TRBJ1-5|-|14|TRBV27
CASSLLGSNQPQHF
TGTGCCAGCAGTTTATTGGGAAGCAATCAGCCCCAGCATTTT
>-|TRBJ2-7|-|15|TRBV6-1
CASSTVGVVSGEQYF
TGTGCCAGCAGTACCGTGGGGGTGGTGTCCGGCGAGCAGTACTTC
>-|TRBJ2-7|-|14|TRBV9
CASSVAGEAYEQYF
TGTGCCAGCAGCGTAGCGGGAGAAGCCTACGAGCAGTACTTC
>-|TRBJ1-5|-|14|TRBV27
CASSEAGSNQPQHF
TGTGCCAGCTCTGAGGCAGGGAGCAATCAGCCCCAGCATTTT
>-|TRBJ1-5|-|12|TRBV15
CATSYPGQPQHF
TGTGCCACCAGCTACCCTGGTCAGCCCCAGCATTTT
>-|TRBJ2-7|-|13|TRBV6-1
CASRRALTYEQYF
TGTGCCAGCAGAAGGGCCCTAACCTACGAGCAGTACTTC
>TRBD1|TRBJ2-1|-|15|TRBV10-1
CASSVSGQGVYEQFF
TGCGCCAGCAGCGTCTCGGGACAGGGGGTCTATGAGCAGTTCTTC
>TRBD1|TRBJ2-7|few|15|TRBV7-8
CASSPGQGTQVEQYF
TGTGCCAGCAGCCCCGGACAGGGAACTCAGGTCGAGCAGTACTTC
>-|TRBJ1-3|-|14|TRBV13
CASSLRLSGNTIYF
TGTGCCAGCAGCTTAAGACTCTCTGGAAACACCATATATTTT
>-|TRBJ1-2|-|14|TRBV5-4
CASSAGNSNYGYTF
TGTGCCAGCAGCGCCGGGAACTCTAACTATGGCTACACCTTC
>-|TRBJ2-5|-|14|TRBV27
CASSLAGPLGTQYF
TGTGCCAGCAGTTTAGCAGGGCCACTGGGGACCCAGTACTTC
>-|TRBJ2-7|-|13|TRBV6-1
CASSEWGNYEQYF
TGTGCCAGCAGTGAATGGGGCAACTACGAGCAGTACTTC